Below, 21 T cell receptor beta chains from the same sample are listed, as sequenced in a study of monozygotic twins with cystic fibrosis. TCRdb's copy holds only in-frame clones and misses some; the assay was immunoSEQ multiplex PCR. The table lists around 8,800 clones, around 90% of them singletons. The sequencing sample was made of blood. The receptors derive from a boy aged 2 to 10 with cystic fibrosis.

This rearrangement joins TRBV7-8 to TRBJ1-6; a weak D match, TRBD1 (5 bases). Germline V gives CDR1 SGHVS, CDR2 FQNEAQ. V shed 5 bases and J shed 0 bases, with 26 bases lying between them. The CDR3 is 21 residues long. CDR3 protein: CASSPTPRAGPEFSYNSPLHF. The CDR3 nucleotides read TGTGCCAGCAGCCCCACACCCAGGGCAGGGCCCGAATTCTCCTATAATTCACCCCTCCACTTT.

J is TRBJ1-5 and V is TRBV2; 7 bases are shared with TRBD1. J lost 7 bases, V lost 4 bases, and 7 bases had no gene match. CDR1 and CDR2 from the germline V gene are SNHLY and FYNNEI. The CDR3 covers 14 residues. The CDR3: CASSGWTGGQPQHF. The CDR3 DNA is TGTGCCAGCAGTGGGTGGACAGGCGGCCAGCCCCAGCATTTT.

This chain joins TRBV15 and TRBJ2-1; D is possibly TRBD1 (7 bases). CDR1 and CDR2 from the germline V gene are LNHNV and YYDKDF (reference sequence). V lost 3 bases, J lost 2 bases, and 14 bases lay in between. This CDR3 comprises 16 residues. Here the CDR3 reads CATSSLRGRTYNEQFF. The DNA of the CDR3 is TGTGCCACCAGCAGCCTCAGGGGGAGGACCTACAATGAGCAGTTCTTC.

The chain recombines TRBV6-6 with TRBJ1-3; a possible D gene is TRBD1 (5 bases). V was clipped by 4 bases and J by 0 bases, with 13 bases between them. Germline V gives CDR1 MNHNY, CDR2 SVGAGI (reference sequence). The CDR3 is 16 amino acids. The CDR3 nucleotides are TGTGCCAGCAGTTCCCCGGGACTGAGCTCTGGAAACACCATATATTTT. Translation: CASSSPGLSSGNTIYF.

The chain employs TRBV30 and TRBJ1-1; 8 positions match TRBD1. Trimming took 5 bases from V and 4 from J; bases not matched to a gene: 9. Germline V gene sequence: CDR1 GTSNPN, CDR2 SVGIG (reference sequence). The CDR3 is 14 amino acids. CDR3 in DNA: TGTGCCTGGGCACTACAGGGGGGATTCACTGAAGCTTTCTTT. It encodes CAWALQGGFTEAFF.

The chain couples TRBV4-2 to TRBJ1-6; 9 nucleotides match TRBD1. This CDR3 is built from 16 residues. Germline-derived CDR1 and CDR2 are LGHNA and YNFKEQ. V lost 3 bases and J lost 7; bases outside the gene matches: 7. This CDR3 is CASSQKTGTGNSPLHF. The DNA for the CDR3 is TGTGCCAGCAGCCAGAAAACCGGGACAGGGAATTCACCCCTCCACTTT.

The V gene is TRBV6-6, the J gene TRBJ1-5; no firm D call. CDR1 is MNHNY and CDR2 is SVGAGI in the germline V gene (reference sequence). The CDR3 runs to 14 residues. Trimming pared 6 bases from V and 3 bases from J, leaving 12 bases between. CDR3 protein: CASSGRRVNQPQHF. In DNA form, the CDR3 reads TGTGCCAGCAGCGGCAGGCGGGTCAATCAGCCCCAGCATTTT.

The chain combines TRBV18 with TRBJ1-1, with D unclear. V lost 0 bases, J lost 0 bases, and 14 bases lay in between. CDR1 and CDR2 (germline): KGHSH, LQKENI. This CDR3 contains 17 residues. In DNA form, the CDR3 reads TGTGCCAGCTCACCACCGAGGGAATGGGCGATGAACACTGAAGCTTTCTTT. It codes for CASSPPREWAMNTEAFF.

The gene calls are TRBV19 and TRBJ2-5, with D unclear. The germline V and J ends were trimmed by 5 bases and 0 bases, with 7 bases remaining between them. There are 13 residues in the CDR3. Germline V lookup: CDR1 LNHDA, CDR2 SQIVND (reference sequence). CDR3 amino acids: CASSLYYQETQYF. For the CDR3, the DNA is TGTGCCAGTAGTCTTTACTACCAAGAGACCCAGTACTTC.

CDR3 region: CASSLEQHNSPLHF. Written as DNA, the CDR3 is TGTGCCAGCAGCTTAGAACAGCATAATTCACCCCTCCACTTT. This chain connects TRBV7-2 to TRBJ1-6; D unresolved. Germline-derived CDR1 and CDR2 are SGHTA and FQGNSA. Between the trimmed V and J ends, which lost 1 base and 5 bases, there was a span of 6 bases. This CDR3 spans 14 amino acids.

The V and J genes are TRBV5-4 and TRBJ2-3; D remains ambiguous. This CDR3 is 15 amino acids long. The germline gives CDR1 SGHNT, CDR2 YYREEE (reference sequence). Trimming cost V 0 bases and J 4 bases, with 12 bases left between them. The CDR3 coding sequence is TGTGCCAGCAGCTTGGGGGGAAAGCAAGCAGATACGCAGTATTTT. Protein product: CASSLGGKQADTQYF. Using reference TRBV5-4 and TRBJ2-3 for the parts outside the CDR3, the full variable domain is ETGVTQSPTHLIKTRGQQVTLRCSSQSGHNTVSWYQQALGQGPQFIFQYYREEENGRGNFPPRFSGLQFPNYSSELNVNALELDDSALYLCASSLGGKQADTQYFGPGTRLTVL.

The chain recombines TRBV19 with TRBJ2-3; 8 nucleotides match TRBD2. V was pared by 3 bases and J by 5 bases, with 10 bases of the junction left unmatched. The germline V gene encodes CDR1 LNHDA and CDR2 SQIVND (reference sequence). The CDR3 contains 16 residues. The CDR3 sequence: CASSIFGGGPGDTQYF. CDR3 nucleotides: TGTGCCAGTAGTATCTTCGGGGGGGGGCCGGGAGATACGCAGTATTTT.

The chain recombines TRBV11-2 with TRBJ1-1; no definite D call. Trimming cost V 1 base and J 4 bases, with 10 bases left between them. Germline V gene sequence: CDR1 SGHAT, CDR2 FQNNGV. The CDR3 contains 14 residues. The CDR3: CASSLVPRATEAFF. DNA for the CDR3: TGTGCCAGCAGCTTAGTTCCCCGCGCCACTGAAGCTTTCTTT.

J is TRBJ2-7 and V is TRBV7-9, with TRBD1 matching over 8 bases. The CDR3 covers 16 residues. CDR1 SEHNR and CDR2 FQNEAQ come from the germline V gene (reference sequence). V shed 2 bases and J 3 bases; nucleotides not matched to a gene: 9. DNA of the CDR3: TGTGCCAGCAGCTTAAGTCAGGGGACAGGCGGCTACGAGCAGTACTTC. Protein sequence: CASSLSQGTGGYEQYF.

This chain uses TRBV5-4 with TRBJ2-2; perhaps TRBD2 as D (6 bases). V shed 4 bases and J shed 4 bases, with 14 bases lying between them. This CDR3 region has 15 residues. In germline, CDR1 is SGHNT, CDR2 YYREEE (reference sequence). The CDR3 is CASSGGLTSTGELFF. The CDR3 nucleotides are TGTGCCAGCAGCGGGGGTCTGACTAGCACCGGGGAGCTGTTTTTT.

J is TRBJ1-2 and V is TRBV10-3; 7 bases are shared with TRBD1. After removal of 3 bases from V and 4 bases from J, the junction contained 8 bases not matched to a gene. The CDR3 spans 15 residues. Germline CDR1 ENHRY, CDR2 SYGVKD. DNA of the CDR3: TGTGCCATCAGTGATGGGACAGTGGATTCCTATGGCTACACCTTC. Translated, it gives CAISDGTVDSYGYTF.

The genes are TRBV4-2 and TRBJ1-1; TRBD1 matches at 7 bases. Germline lookup yields CDR1 LGHNA and CDR2 YNFKEQ. Trimming at V came to 1 base and at J to 6 bases, leaving 8 bases not matched to a gene. There are 15 residues in the CDR3. CDR3 in amino acids: CASSQGNRGSAEAFF. DNA for the CDR3: TGTGCCAGCAGCCAAGGGAACAGGGGAAGTGCTGAAGCTTTCTTT.

The chain combines TRBV30 with TRBJ2-1; 7 positions agree with TRBD1. Germline-derived CDR1 and CDR2 are GTSNPN and SVGIG (reference sequence). Trimming at V came to 5 bases and at J to 6 bases, leaving 4 bases not matched to a gene. The length of the CDR3 is 12 residues. The CDR3 DNA follows: TGTGCCTGGGAAGGGGGCGTCAATGAGCAGTTCTTC. Amino acids: CAWEGGVNEQFF.

This rearrangement joins TRBV5-1 to TRBJ1-3; a possible D gene is TRBD1 (5 bases). There are 14 residues in the CDR3. Germline V gene sequence: CDR1 SGHRS, CDR2 YFSETQ. V shed 1 base and J shed 8 bases, with 13 bases lying between them. The CDR3 region is CASSLRERGDTIYF. DNA of the CDR3: TGCGCCAGCAGCTTGAGGGAGAGAGGGGACACCATATATTTT.

The J gene is TRBJ2-5, the V gene TRBV15; D remains ambiguous. V lost 1 base and J lost 5, with 8 bases in between. The CDR3 covers 13 residues. Per the germline V gene, CDR1 is LNHNV and CDR2 is YYDKDF (reference sequence). The CDR3 nucleotides read TGTGCCACCAGCAGAGCCCCGACGGAGACCCAGTACTTC. This gives the protein CATSRAPTETQYF.

The chain employs TRBV6-5 and TRBJ1-6; D remains ambiguous. The V end lost 3 bases, the J end lost 2 bases, and 11 bases lay between the germline ends. Per germline, CDR1 MNHEY and CDR2 SVGAGI. This CDR3 is 16 amino acids long. CDR3 bases: TGTGCCAGCAGTTATTTCGGACGTACCTATAATTCACCCCTCCACTTT. Translation: CASSYFGRTYNSPLHF.